This T cell receptor beta chain was retrieved from a study of cytomegalovirus exposure and HLA in healthy donors. Germline CDR1 LNHDA, CDR2 SQIVND (reference sequence). V gave up 4 bases and J gave up 4 bases; unmatched junction bases: 8. The CDR3 length is 16 residues. Researchers ran the PCR with 60 Vbeta and 13 Jbeta primers. Some clones are missing from TCRdb's copy, which holds only in-frame ones; the method was immunoSEQ multiplex PCR. The sample records approximately 180,000 clones, about 13% being singletons. The chain employs TRBV19 and TRBJ2-3, with TRBD2 matching over 10 bases. The source of this sequence is a man in his fifties in good health and CMV-seropositive. Sequenced input: PBMCs. CDR3 region: CASSTTSGLRADTQYF. The DNA of the CDR3 is TGTGCCAGTAGTACGACTAGCGGGCTGAGGGCAGATACGCAGTATTTT.